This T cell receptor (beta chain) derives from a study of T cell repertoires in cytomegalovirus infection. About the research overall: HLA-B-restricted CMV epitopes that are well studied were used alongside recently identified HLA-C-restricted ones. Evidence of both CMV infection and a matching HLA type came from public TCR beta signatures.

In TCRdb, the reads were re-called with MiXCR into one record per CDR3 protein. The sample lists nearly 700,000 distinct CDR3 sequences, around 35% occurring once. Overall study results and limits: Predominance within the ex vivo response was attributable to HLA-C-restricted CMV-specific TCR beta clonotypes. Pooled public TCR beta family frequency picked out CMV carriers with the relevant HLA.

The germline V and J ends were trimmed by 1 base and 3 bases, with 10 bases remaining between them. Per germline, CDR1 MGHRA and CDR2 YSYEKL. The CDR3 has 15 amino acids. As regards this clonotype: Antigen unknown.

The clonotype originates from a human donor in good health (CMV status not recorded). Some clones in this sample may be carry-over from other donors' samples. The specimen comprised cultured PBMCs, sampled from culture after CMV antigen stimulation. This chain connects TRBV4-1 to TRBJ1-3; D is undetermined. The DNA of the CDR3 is TGCGCCAGCAGCCAAGTCCGGGTGGGTGGAAACACCATATATTTT. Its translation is CASSQVRVGGNTIYF.